This T cell receptor (beta chain) was documented in a study of spatial heterogeneity in lung cancer. For the study at large: A consistent excess of beta-chain over alpha-chain sequences was detected.

Each TCR cDNA molecule carried a unique molecular identifier. TCRdb used MiXCR to reprocess the 5' RACE reads, holding one entry per CDR3 protein. The profile shows approximately 10,000 distinct CDR3 sequences, roughly 5% of them singletons. Overall study findings and caveats: Counts that tracked tumor mutation counts were those of expanded intratumoral alpha and beta TCRs. There was tracking of ubiquitous and regional nonsynonymous mutations by the respective counts of ubiquitous and regional expanded TCRs.

The CDR3 is 13 residues long. Germline CDR1 MDHEN, CDR2 SYDVKM. V lost 1 base and J lost 5, with 8 bases in between. Comments on this clonotype: Its antigen is undetermined.

Regarding time point: sample taken at primary tumor resection. The sequence derives from a male donor with early-stage non-small cell lung cancer. Sample: lung tumor tissue, taken at surgery. The rearrangement uses TRBV28 and TRBJ1-1; D unresolved. This CDR3 is CASSLLGGTEAFF. Written as DNA, the CDR3 is TGTGCCAGCAGTTTATTGGGAGGGACTGAAGCTTTCTTT.